The TCR beta chain under discussion was sequenced for a study of breast tumors, draining lymph nodes, adjacent tissues. Study-wide points: Tumors had less TCR diversity than lymph nodes, more than nontumor tissue. The lymph node origin of tumor T cells was framed as consistent with a hypothesis, not demonstrated.

On this clonotype: Its antigen remains unknown. The junction does not match germline at one end; this may be a read error.

The germline gives CDR1 LNHNV, CDR2 YYDKDF (reference sequence). The CDR3 extends over 18 amino acids. TCRdb processed the multiplex PCR reads anew with MiXCR; each CDR3 protein has one entry. The sample lists just under 65,000 distinct CDR3 sequences, 57% occurring once. The sample was breast tumor tissue. The receptor comes from a female donor with breast cancer. Some clones in this sample may be carry-over from other donors' samples. V usage is TRBV15 and J usage is TRBJ1-2, with a possible D match to TRBD1 (5 bases). The CDR3 region is CATSRLPGGVGHNYDYTF. CDR3 DNA: TGTGCCACCAGCAGGCTACCGGGGGGGGTTGGACATAACTATGACTACACCTTC.